Each of the 20 T cell receptor beta chains below was sequenced from the same sample in a study of CD8+ T cells in alopecia areata. Extracted RNA was reverse transcribed into cDNA, the sequencing template. Here immunoSEQ multiplex PCR was the method, and the copy in TCRdb shows in-frame clones only, minus some. The sample contains 200,000 or so clones, roughly three fifths of which appear only once. What was sequenced was CD8+ T cells sorted from blood. These receptor sequences come from a human donor in good health.

The chain is built from TRBV28 and TRBJ1-3; D not resolved. Germline V gene sequence: CDR1 MDHEN, CDR2 SYDVKM. Trimming cost V 5 bases and J 1 base, with 9 bases left between them. The CDR3 contains 14 residues. The CDR3 reads CASSPIQSGNTIYF. The CDR3 coding sequence is TGTGCCAGCAGTCCCATACAATCTGGAAACACCATATATTTT.

The chain joins TRBV5-6 to TRBJ2-5; TRBD1 or TRBD2 may be the D gene (5 bases each). Trimming cost V 4 bases and J 7 bases, with 8 bases left between them. Germline CDR1 and CDR2: SGHDT and YYEEEE. There are 11 residues in the CDR3. The CDR3 coding sequence is TGTGCCAGCAGCCTAGGGACGACCCAGTACTTC. It translates to CASSLGTTQYF. Complete variable domain (other parts from reference TRBV5-6 and TRBJ2-5): DAGVTQSPTHLIKTRGQQVTLRCSPKSGHDTVSWYQQALGQGPQFIFQYYEEEERQRGNFPDRFSGHQFPNYSSELNVNALLLGDSALYLCASSLGTTQYFGPGTRLLVL.

This clone was seen more than once but under ten times. The V and J genes are TRBV2 and TRBJ2-3; D gene uncertain. The germline CDR1 and CDR2 sequences are SNHLY and FYNNEI. V lost 0 bases and J lost 4, with 8 bases in between. The CDR3 runs 14 residues. In nucleotides, the CDR3 is TGTGCCAGCAGTGAAGCGCCCACAGCAGATACGCAGTATTTT. This translates into CASSEAPTADTQYF.

The chain couples TRBV6-6 to TRBJ2-6; the D is unclear. Trimming left V 10 bases short and J 4 bases short, with 11 bases between. CDR3 size: 13 residues. Germline V lookup: CDR1 MNHNY, CDR2 SVGAGI (reference sequence). In DNA form, the CDR3 reads TGTGCCACCAGAGAATGGGGGGCCAACGTCCTGACTTTC. Its protein product is CATREWGANVLTF.

V usage is TRBV30 and J usage is TRBJ1-5; D ambiguous. This CDR3 spans 14 amino acids. The germline V gene has CDR1 GTSNPN and CDR2 SVGIG (reference sequence). The V gene lost 0 bases and the J gene lost 2 bases, with 8 bases spanning the gap. The DNA for the CDR3 is TGTGCCTGGAGTGTTCTCTTAGGCAATCAGCCCCAGCATTTT. The encoded protein is CAWSVLLGNQPQHF.

The chain couples TRBV11-2 to TRBJ2-6; TRBD1 agrees at 12 bases. V shed 5 bases, J shed 2 bases, and the junction held 4 bases outside the gene matches. The CDR3 is made up of 17 amino acids. From germline, CDR1 is SGHAT and CDR2 FQNNGV. Here the CDR3 reads CASSPGQGATGANVLTF. In DNA form, the CDR3 reads TGTGCCAGCAGCCCGGGACAGGGGGCAACTGGGGCCAACGTCCTGACTTTC. The full variable domain, in which reference TRBV11-2 and TRBJ2-6 provide the parts outside the CDR3, is EAGVAQSPRYKIIEKRQSVAFWCNPISGHATLYWYQQILGQGPKLLIQFQNNGVVDDSQLPKDRFSAERLKGVDSTLKIQPAKLEDSAVYLCASSPGQGATGANVLTFGAGSRLTVL.

This clone was detected a few times. Here the CDR3 DNA reads TGTGCCAGCAGCCTAAGAGGGATTCCCTCGAATTCACCCCTCCACTTT. Translation: CASSLRGIPSNSPLHF. The gene calls are TRBV14 and TRBJ1-6; no clear D. CDR3 length equals 16 residues. Between the trimmed V and J ends, which lost 4 bases and 7 bases, there was a span of 17 bases. Germline values: CDR1 SGHDN, CDR2 FVKESK.

This clone was counted only a few times. J is TRBJ2-7 and V is TRBV2, with a possible D match to TRBD1 (6 bases). The CDR3 is made up of 16 amino acids. V lost 2 bases and J 0 bases, leaving 14 bases between the germline ends. From germline, CDR1 is SNHLY and CDR2 FYNNEI. The CDR3: CASSEFPTGSSYEQYF. The CDR3 DNA is TGTGCCAGCAGTGAATTCCCGACAGGTAGCTCCTACGAGCAGTACTTC.

CDR3 DNA: TGTGCCAGCAAGGAACTACAGGGGGCTGACCAGTACTTC. This translates into CASKELQGADQYF. The chain carries TRBV2 and TRBJ2-5, with 9 bases aligning to TRBD1. The J segment lost 10 bases and the V segment lost 7 bases, leaving 10 bases of the junction unmatched. CDR3 length equals 13 residues. Germline lookup yields CDR1 SNHLY and CDR2 FYNNEI.

The rearrangement joins TRBV9 to TRBJ2-5; 10 positions match TRBD2. In germline, CDR1 is SGDLS, CDR2 YYNGEE. V gave up 7 bases and J gave up 1 base; unmatched junction bases: 7. This CDR3 is 15 amino acids long. CDR3 DNA sequence: TGTGCCAGCTCGCCTAGCGGGGGCCCCCAAGAGACCCAGTACTTC. Its translation is CASSPSGGPQETQYF.

The sample holds one count of this clone. V gene TRBV5-1 combines with J gene TRBJ2-7, with TRBD1 identical over 9 bases. V shed 5 bases and J 1 base; nucleotides not matched to a gene: 4. The germline CDR1 and CDR2 sequences are SGHRS and YFSETQ. This CDR3 is built from 14 residues. CDR3 sequence: CASSYGTGSYEQYF. Here the CDR3 DNA reads TGCGCCAGCAGTTATGGGACAGGGTCCTACGAGCAGTACTTC. Based on the CDR3 plus reference TRBV5-1 and TRBJ2-7, the full variable domain is KAGVTQTPRYLIKTRGQQVTLSCSPISGHRSVSWYQQTPGQGLQFLFEYFSETQRNKGNFPGRFSGRQFSNSRSEMNVSTLELGDSALYLCASSYGTGSYEQYFGPGTRLTVT.

The V and J genes are TRBV7-9 and TRBJ2-1; 11 bases line up with TRBD1. The CDR3 spans 16 residues. Germline CDR1 SEHNR, CDR2 FQNEAQ (reference sequence). V was pared by 5 bases and J by 8 bases, with 11 bases of the junction left unmatched. The CDR3 sequence: CASSPLAGQGVYEQFF. The CDR3 DNA follows: TGTGCCAGCAGCCCCCTTGCGGGACAGGGGGTCTATGAGCAGTTCTTC.

This chain connects TRBV4-1 to TRBJ2-7; TRBD1 matches 8 bases. V dropped 4 bases and J dropped 4; count of bases not matched to a gene: 9. CDR1 is MGHRA and CDR2 is YSYEKL in the germline V gene. The CDR3 runs 15 residues. The CDR3 sequence: CASSRATGDPYEQYF. The CDR3 DNA follows: TGCGCCAGCAGCCGAGCGACAGGGGATCCGTACGAGCAGTACTTC.

This chain links TRBV27 with TRBJ2-2; D is possibly TRBD2 (6 bases). This CDR3 region has 14 residues. Trimming shortened V by 7 bases and J by 10 bases, and 19 bases separated the two germline ends. CDR1 MNHEY and CDR2 SMNVEV come from the germline V gene (reference sequence). CDR3 in DNA: TGTGCCAGCACTGGAGGGCAGGCGATGCCGGAGCTGTTTTTT. It encodes CASTGGQAMPELFF.

This clone showed up just a few times. This chain connects TRBV13 to TRBJ2-1, with D possibly being TRBD1 (6 bases). Trimming removed 5 bases from V and 2 bases from J, with 22 bases in between. The CDR3 length is 18 residues. The germline V gene has CDR1 PRHDT and CDR2 FYEKMQ (reference sequence). DNA of the CDR3: TGTGCCAGCAGCACCTTTACACAGGGAAGGGGGACCTACAATGAGCAGTTCTTC. Its protein product is CASSTFTQGRGTYNEQFF.

Concerning this clone itself: Other nucleotide sequences from this sample produce the same CDR3. The chain links TRBV27 to TRBJ1-5, with D possibly being TRBD1 (5 bases). The V gene's germline CDR1 is MNHEY and CDR2 SMNVEV (reference sequence). V was cut by 5 bases and J by 0 bases, with 11 bases left in between. CDR3 length: 15 residues. The CDR3 DNA is TGTGCCAGCAGTCCGCAGGGAAATAGCAATCAGCCCCAGCATTTT. This gives the protein CASSPQGNSNQPQHF.

The V and J genes are TRBV19 and TRBJ2-7; TRBD1 aligns across 11 bases. Germline V lookup: CDR1 LNHDA, CDR2 SQIVND (reference sequence). The V gene end was trimmed by 5 bases and the J gene end by 0 bases; junction bases not matched to a gene: 3. This CDR3 has 15 residues. The CDR3 sequence: CASSAGQGDSYEQYF. The CDR3 DNA is TGTGCCAGTAGTGCGGGACAGGGGGACTCCTACGAGCAGTACTTC.

V is TRBV9 and J is TRBJ2-7; 9 bases are shared with TRBD1. CDR3 length equals 15 residues. Germline-derived CDR1 and CDR2 are SGDLS and YYNGEE. With V trimmed by 2 bases and J by 5 bases, 8 bases remained unmatched. Here the CDR3 DNA reads TGTGCCAGCAGCGTGGAGGGACAGGGTATCGACGAGCAGTACTTC. Its translation: CASSVEGQGIDEQYF.

The genes are TRBV19 and TRBJ1-1, with a weak D call TRBD1 (5 bases). CDR1 is LNHDA and CDR2 is SQIVND in the germline V gene (reference sequence). Trimming pared 5 bases from V and 4 bases from J, leaving 11 bases between. The CDR3 is 13 amino acids. The CDR3 loop is CASSFPGITEAFF. The CDR3 DNA reads as TGTGCCAGTAGTTTCCCAGGGATCACTGAAGCTTTCTTT.

In its sample, this clone was seen a few times. This rearrangement joins TRBV18 to TRBJ2-3; 7 nucleotides agree with TRBD1. This CDR3 spans 17 amino acids. With 6 bases clipped from V and 2 bases from J, the junction kept 14 bases outside the gene matches. Germline V gene data show CDR1 as KGHSH and CDR2 as LQKENI. CDR3: CASSPPGQAILTDTQYF. In DNA form, the CDR3 reads TGTGCCAGCTCCCCGCCCGGACAGGCGATACTCACAGATACGCAGTATTTT.